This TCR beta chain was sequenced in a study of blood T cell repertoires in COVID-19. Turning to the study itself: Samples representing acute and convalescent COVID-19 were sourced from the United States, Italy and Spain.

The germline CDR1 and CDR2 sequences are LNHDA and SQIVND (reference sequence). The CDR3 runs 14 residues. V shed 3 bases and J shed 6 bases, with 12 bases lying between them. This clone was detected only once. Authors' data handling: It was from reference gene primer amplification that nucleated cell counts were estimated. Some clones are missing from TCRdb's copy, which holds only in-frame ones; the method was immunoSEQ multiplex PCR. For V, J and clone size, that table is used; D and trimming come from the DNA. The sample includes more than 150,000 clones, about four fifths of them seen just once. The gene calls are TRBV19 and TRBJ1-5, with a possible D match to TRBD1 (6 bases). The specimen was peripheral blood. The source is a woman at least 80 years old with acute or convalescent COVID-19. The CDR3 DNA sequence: TGTGCCAGTAGTATCTACAGGGCGGGTCAGCCCCAGCATTTT. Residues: CASSIYRAGQPQHF.